The 26 T cell receptor beta chains reported below all come from one sample, sequenced in a study of blood T cells in healthy people across ages. A second roughly 6 to 12 cycle PCR used barcoded and J-beta primers. TCRdb called the 5' RACE reads again in MiXCR, with one record for every CDR3 protein. The sample has about 1,400,000 distinct CDR3 sequences, approximately 59% seen once. The sequencing input was blood. The receptors were sampled from a young man in good health.

The rearrangement links TRBV2 to TRBJ2-7; TRBD1 matches 9 bases. The CDR3 runs to 15 residues. J lost 0 bases, V lost 5 bases, and 5 bases had no gene match. Germline V gives CDR1 SNHLY, CDR2 FYNNEI. CDR3 in DNA: TGTGCCAGCAGTCTAACAGGGGGCTTCTCCTACGAGCAGTACTTC. It is translated as CASSLTGGFSYEQYF.

This clonotype occurred a few times. The V and J genes are TRBV20-1 and TRBJ2-1; 13 bases map to TRBD2. The V and J ends lost 2 bases and 2 bases, in that order; junction bases with no gene match: 3. From germline, CDR1 is DFQATT and CDR2 SNEGSKA (reference sequence). There are 16 residues in the CDR3. CDR3 coding DNA: TGCAGTGCTAGACCCGGGACTAGCGGGACCTACAATGAGCAGTTCTTC. This codes for CSARPGTSGTYNEQFF.

This clonotype was detected only once. The rearrangement links TRBV15 to TRBJ2-6; 8 nucleotides align to TRBD1. The ends lost 9 bases at V and 0 bases at J; junction bases unmatched: 7. The CDR3 has 16 residues. Germline CDR1 is LNHNV and CDR2 is YYDKDF (reference sequence). CDR3 DNA: TGTGCCACGGACAGGGAAGTAGGCTCTGGGGCCAACGTCCTGACTTTC. Protein product: CATDREVGSGANVLTF. Together with reference TRBV15 and TRBJ2-6, the CDR3 gives the full variable domain: DAMVIQNPRYQVTQFGKPVTLSCSQTLNHNVMYWYQQKSSQAPKLLFHYYDKDFNNEADTPDNFQSRRPNTSFCFLDIRSPGLGDTAMYLCATDREVGSGANVLTFGAGSRLTVL.

The chain joins TRBV6-2 or TRBV6-3 to TRBJ1-5, with a possible D match to TRBD1 (6 bases). CDR1 and CDR2 (germline): MNHEY, SVGEGT. The CDR3 runs 14 residues. V was pared by 7 bases and J by 3 bases, with 13 bases between. The DNA of the CDR3 is TGTGCCAGCAACCGACGACAGGCCAATCAGCCCCAGCATTTT. It specifies CASNRRQANQPQHF.

This clonotype was found a few times. The chain couples TRBV20-1 to TRBJ2-3; no clear D. Germline CDR1 and CDR2: DFQATT and SNEGSKA (reference sequence). This CDR3 is built from 15 residues. The germline V and J ends were trimmed by 0 bases and 2 bases, with 12 bases remaining between them. CDR3 sequence reads: CSARDGPLPTDTQYF. CDR3 DNA: TGCAGTGCTAGAGATGGCCCCCTACCCACAGATACGCAGTATTTT.

This clonotype has just one count. V is TRBV4-1 and J is TRBJ1-2; 9 bases agree with TRBD1. Germline CDR1 and CDR2: MGHRA and YSYEKL. This CDR3 comprises 16 residues. V gave up 6 bases and J gave up 5 bases; unmatched junction bases: 13. The CDR3 is CASSPNPGQGAYGYTF. Written as DNA, the CDR3 is TGCGCCAGCAGTCCAAATCCGGGACAGGGAGCTTATGGCTACACCTTC.

This chain uses TRBV29-1 with TRBJ2-3; D uncertain. Germline V gene data show CDR1 as SQVTM and CDR2 as ANQGSEA. The CDR3 runs to 15 residues. Between the trimmed V and J ends, which lost 3 bases and 3 bases, there was a span of 16 bases. The CDR3 region has the DNA TGCAGCGTTGATGCGCCTGACAACCCAACAGATACGCAGTATTTT. Amino acid sequence: CSVDAPDNPTDTQYF.

The chain joins TRBV25-1 to TRBJ2-4; 7 bases map to TRBD2. Judging by the DNA end, TRBJ2-7 fits better; the J call may be wrong. This CDR3 spans 14 amino acids. Germline V gives CDR1 MGHDK, CDR2 SYGVNS. The CDR3 loop reads CASSETGTKAEQYF. The CDR3 nucleotides are TGTGCCAGCAGTGAGACCGGGACTAAAGCCGAGCAGTACTTC.

Turning to this clonotype: In this CDR3 the conserved last residue, phenylalanine or tryptophan, is missing, so a read error is likely. The rearrangement links TRBV12-3 or TRBV12-4 to TRBJ2-6, with D unclear. The V end lost 6 bases, the J end lost 0 bases, and 3 bases lay between the germline ends. This CDR3 region has 13 residues. The CDR3 region is CASRYSGANVLTS. The CDR3 bases are TGTGCCAGCAGGTACTCTGGGGCCAACGTCCTGACTTCC.

The chain carries TRBV7-9 and TRBJ2-4; 10 positions match TRBD1. CDR1 is SEHNR and CDR2 is FQNEAQ in the germline V gene (reference sequence). The CDR3 is made up of 15 amino acids. Trimming took 5 bases from V and 6 from J; bases not matched to a gene: 7. The CDR3 nucleotides read TGTGCCAGCAGCGCGGGACAGGGGATGGTAAACATTCAGTACTTC. This translates into CASSAGQGMVNIQYF.

This clonotype appeared a few times. CDR3 coding DNA: TGTGCCAGCAACGGGGCAGGGGACGATACGCAGTATTTT. Protein sequence: CASNGAGDDTQYF. The chain joins TRBV6-2 or TRBV6-3 to TRBJ2-3; D possibly corresponds to TRBD1 (6 bases). With 7 bases removed from V and 6 bases from J, the gap between germline ends came to 14 bases. This CDR3 comprises 13 residues. Germline V gene sequence: CDR1 MNHEY, CDR2 SVGEGT.

V is TRBV7-2 and J is TRBJ2-3; 9 bases agree with TRBD2. Germline CDR1 SGHTA, CDR2 FQGNSA. J lost 3 bases, V lost 1 base, and 5 bases had no gene match. The CDR3 has 16 amino acids. CDR3 nucleotides: TGTGCCAGCAGCTTAGTGGCGGGAGGGGTGACAGATACGCAGTATTTT. This gives the protein CASSLVAGGVTDTQYF.

V and J are TRBV27 and TRBJ2-2, with a possible D match to TRBD2 (6 bases). V lost 5 bases, J lost 7 bases, and 11 bases lay in between. The germline CDR1 and CDR2 sequences are MNHEY and SMNVEV (reference sequence). The CDR3 totals 13 residues. As DNA, the CDR3 is TGTGCCAGCAGTCCCCTGGAGGGCGGGGAGCTGTTTTTT. Translated: CASSPLEGGELFF.

The V gene is TRBV2, the J gene TRBJ2-7; 9 positions agree with TRBD2. Germline CDR1 SNHLY, CDR2 FYNNEI. V lost 5 bases to trimming and J lost 6 bases; unmatched junction nucleotides: 8. This CDR3 contains 14 residues. CDR3 protein: CASSLAGNVGEQYF. Written as DNA, the CDR3 is TGTGCCAGCAGTCTAGCGGGAAATGTAGGCGAGCAGTACTTC. The full variable domain, completed using reference TRBV2 and TRBJ2-7, is EPEVTQTPSHQVTQMGQEVILRCVPISNHLYFYWYRQILGQKVEFLVSFYNNEISEKSEIFDDQFSVERPDGSNFTLKIRSTKLEDSAMYFCASSLAGNVGEQYFGPGTRLTVT.

V gene TRBV12-3 or TRBV12-4 combines with J gene TRBJ2-5, with TRBD2 matching 12 bases. V was clipped by 6 bases and J by 1 base; unmatched bases: 9. This CDR3 contains 17 residues. CDR3 sequence reads: CASSDHLAGGPQETQYF. DNA of the CDR3: TGTGCCAGCAGCGATCATCTAGCGGGAGGGCCCCAAGAGACCCAGTACTTC.

The chain has TRBV4-1 and TRBJ2-5; 7 positions match TRBD1. The V segment lost 3 bases and the J segment 4 bases; nucleotides outside the gene matches: 8. CDR1 MGHRA and CDR2 YSYEKL come from the germline V gene. The length of the CDR3 is 15 residues. CDR3 DNA sequence: TGCGCCAGCAGCCACCCGACAGGGCCGTCAGAGACCCAGTACTTC. It codes for CASSHPTGPSETQYF.

This clonotype was seen more than once but under ten times. This CDR3 reads CSVEGTSLYNEQFF. In DNA, the CDR3 is TGCAGCGTTGAGGGGACTAGCCTTTACAATGAGCAGTTCTTC. This rearrangement joins TRBV29-1 to TRBJ2-1; TRBD2 aligns across 9 bases. This CDR3 has 14 amino acids. Germline CDR1 and CDR2: SQVTM and ANQGSEA. J was trimmed by 4 bases and V by 3 bases; bases with no gene match: 4.

This clonotype was observed a handful of times. The chain combines TRBV29-1 with TRBJ2-5, with 9 bases fitting TRBD2. The CDR3 length is 16 residues. The ends lost 0 bases at V and 0 bases at J; junction bases unmatched: 5. Germline loops: CDR1 SQVTM, CDR2 ANQGSEA. DNA of the CDR3: TGCAGCGTTGAAGATTGGACTAGCGAACACCAAGAGACCCAGTACTTC. Protein sequence: CSVEDWTSEHQETQYF.

The V call is TRBV2, the J call TRBJ2-7; D uncertain. CDR3 length: 12 residues. Trimming stripped 7 bases from V and 1 base from J, with 8 bases between. Germline lookup yields CDR1 SNHLY and CDR2 FYNNEI. CDR3 residues: CASKVPSYEQYF. For the CDR3, the DNA is TGTGCCAGCAAGGTCCCGTCCTACGAGCAGTACTTC. Using reference TRBV2 and TRBJ2-7 for the parts outside the CDR3, the full variable domain is EPEVTQTPSHQVTQMGQEVILRCVPISNHLYFYWYRQILGQKVEFLVSFYNNEISEKSEIFDDQFSVERPDGSNFTLKIRSTKLEDSAMYFCASKVPSYEQYFGPGTRLTVT.

This clonotype was picked up many times. The J gene is TRBJ2-5, the V gene TRBV5-1; D assignment may be TRBD1 or TRBD2 (7 bases each). This CDR3 is 13 amino acids long. Germline CDR1 and CDR2: SGHRS and YFSETQ. V was shortened by 3 bases and J by 4 bases, with 10 bases between the two germline ends. The CDR3 bases are TGCGCCAGCAGCTGGGAGGGGGCAGAGACCCAGTACTTC. This codes for CASSWEGAETQYF.

This chain connects TRBV5-1 to TRBJ2-7; D unresolved. Trimming cost V 2 bases and J 0 bases, with 9 bases left between them. The germline CDR1 and CDR2 sequences are SGHRS and YFSETQ. The CDR3 consists of 14 residues. CDR3 region: CASSFETDSYEQYF. In DNA, the CDR3 is TGCGCCAGCAGCTTTGAAACAGACTCCTACGAGCAGTACTTC.

The rearrangement links TRBV6-6 to TRBJ1-6; 8 bases line up with TRBD1. From germline, CDR1 is MNHNY and CDR2 SVGAGI (reference sequence). The CDR3 contains 15 residues. After removal of 8 bases from V and 7 bases from J, the junction contained 10 bases not matched to a gene. This chain's CDR3 is CASLHTDRENSPLHF. Here the CDR3 DNA reads TGTGCCAGCCTTCACACGGACAGGGAAAATTCACCCCTCCACTTT.

This chain connects TRBV14 to TRBJ2-4, with a tentative D call TRBD1 (5 bases). The J call may not be correct, given that the DNA end is closer to TRBJ2-7. From germline, CDR1 is SGHDN and CDR2 FVKESK. The CDR3 is 15 amino acids. DNA of the CDR3: TGTGCCAGCAGCCAAGGCCAAGGCTCTCAGGGCGAGCAGTACTTC. Its translation: CASSQGQGSQGEQYF.

This CDR3 reads CASSHQTGNNQPQHF. The CDR3 DNA reads as TGCGCCAGCAGCCACCAGACAGGGAACAATCAGCCCCAGCATTTT. V usage is TRBV4-1 and J usage is TRBJ1-5, with 7 nucleotides matching TRBD1. Germline values: CDR1 MGHRA, CDR2 YSYEKL. The ends lost 3 bases at V and 3 bases at J; junction bases unmatched: 5. This CDR3 comprises 15 residues.

The chain recombines TRBV28 with TRBJ1-2, with D unclear. This CDR3 region has 13 residues. The V end was cut by 3 bases, the J end by 8 bases, with 13 bases between. Germline CDR1 reads MDHEN; CDR2 reads SYDVKM. In nucleotides, the CDR3 is TGTGCCAGCAGTTTCCTGGAGACCTTAGGCTACACCTTC. This codes for CASSFLETLGYTF.

DNA of the CDR3: TGTGCCAGCATGGGGACAGGGCGGTTGGACACCGGGGAGCTGTTTTTT. This codes for CASMGTGRLDTGELFF. V is TRBV21-1 and J is TRBJ2-2; the D call in the table, TRBD1, was not verified against the DNA. TRBV21-1 is a pseudogene. This CDR3 spans 16 amino acids.